The 25 T cell receptor beta chains listed next were all sequenced from one sample in a study of CD8 T cells in Susac syndrome. cDNA came from about 0.51 to 1 ug RNA primed by random hexamers. Each CDR3 protein is one row after TCRdb ran MiXCR on the immunoSEQ multiplex PCR reads. The data contain 150,000 to 200,000 distinct CDR3 sequences, 95% of them seen just once; the ten biggest clones take up 0.15% to 0.2%. The specimen sequenced was CD8+ T cells from PBMCs. These receptors originate from a human donor with multiple sclerosis.

The CDR3 bases are TGTGCCAGCAGTTTAGCAGTTAACTATGGCTACACCTTC. Translation gives CASSLAVNYGYTF. This chain joins TRBV12-3 or TRBV12-4 and TRBJ1-2; D remains ambiguous. The CDR3 has 13 amino acids. With 0 bases removed from V and 1 base from J, the gap between germline ends came to 3 bases.

This chain joins TRBV6-5 and TRBJ2-1; TRBD2 might be the D (5 bases). The CDR3 contains 13 residues. Trimming stripped 6 bases from V and 7 bases from J, with 13 bases between. Germline V lookup: CDR1 MNHEY, CDR2 SVGAGI. DNA for the CDR3: TGTGCCAGCAGCCCTATATGGGAGAATGAGCAGTTCTTC. Protein: CASSPIWENEQFF.

The V call is TRBV19, the J call TRBJ2-1; D gene unclear. The CDR3 runs to 12 residues. Germline V gives CDR1 LNHDA, CDR2 SQIVND (reference sequence). V was shortened by 4 bases and J by 10 bases, with 11 bases between the two germline ends. DNA of the CDR3: TGTGCCAGTAGTAACCTTTTAGGGGAGCAGTTCTTC. This gives the protein CASSNLLGEQFF.

This clonotype appeared once. This sequence joins TRBV4-1 and TRBJ2-7; D unresolved. The CDR3 length is 15 residues. V shed 4 bases and J shed 2 bases, with 15 bases lying between them. The germline CDR1 and CDR2 sequences are MGHRA and YSYEKL. Here the CDR3 reads CASSPAPATTYEQYF. The CDR3 DNA is TGCGCCAGCAGCCCTGCTCCGGCAACGACCTACGAGCAGTACTTC.

The CDR3 region is CASSLAPGQSYEQYF. The CDR3 DNA is TGTGCCAGCAGCTTAGCCCCCGGACAGTCCTACGAGCAGTACTTC. This chain links TRBV7-9 with TRBJ2-7; the D gene is possibly TRBD1 (6 bases). Germline V gives CDR1 SEHNR, CDR2 FQNEAQ (reference sequence). V lost 0 bases and J 1 base, leaving 10 bases between the germline ends. This CDR3 has 15 residues.

The chain joins TRBV24-1 to TRBJ2-7; 7 bases are a match to TRBD1. CDR3 length: 13 amino acids. Germline values: CDR1 KGHDR, CDR2 SFDVKD. Trimming at V came to 5 bases and at J to 4 bases, leaving 4 bases not matched to a gene. The CDR3 reads CATSAGRGYEQYF. The CDR3 region has the DNA TGTGCCACCAGTGCGGGCAGGGGGTACGAGCAGTACTTC.

This clonotype was picked up one time. This chain uses TRBV3-1 with TRBJ1-2, with D maybe TRBD1 (5 bases). Trimming stripped 5 bases from V and 7 bases from J, with 14 bases between. CDR1 is LGHDT, CDR2 YNNKEL, per germline (reference sequence). There are 13 residues in the CDR3. CDR3 in amino acids: CASSCPGTSGYTF. The DNA for the CDR3 is TGTGCCAGCAGCTGTCCGGGGACGTCTGGCTACACCTTC.

In nucleotides, the CDR3 is TGTGCCTGGAGGGTTAGCGGGAGCAATGAGCAGTTCTTC. Its protein product is CAWRVSGSNEQFF. The chain couples TRBV30 to TRBJ2-1; 9 bases align to TRBD2. This CDR3 has 13 amino acids. V trimming: 3 bases; J trimming: 6 bases; junction bases outside the gene matches: 3. Germline CDR1 is GTSNPN and CDR2 is SVGIG (reference sequence). Using reference TRBV30 and TRBJ2-1 for the parts outside the CDR3, the full variable domain is SQTIHQWPATLVQPVGSPLSLECTVEGTSNPNLYWYRQAAGRGLQLLFYSVGIGQISSEVPQNLSASRPQDRQFILSSKKLLLSDSGFYLCAWRVSGSNEQFFGPGTRLTVL.

The rearrangement joins TRBV27 to TRBJ1-5; 8 bases agree with TRBD1. Germline CDR1 is MNHEY and CDR2 is SMNVEV (reference sequence). This CDR3 is built from 13 residues. The ends lost 10 bases at V and 4 bases at J; junction bases unmatched: 6. The CDR3 DNA sequence: TGTGCCACCGGGACAGGTAGAAATCAGCCCCAGCATTTT. Amino acid sequence: CATGTGRNQPQHF.

This clonotype was recorded once. CDR3 amino acids: CASSLGLSVGLGVHYEQYF. The CDR3 region has the DNA TGTGCCAGCAGCTTAGGCCTAAGCGTGGGACTAGGGGTCCACTACGAGCAGTACTTC. V usage is TRBV13 and J usage is TRBJ2-7; 8 bases match TRBD2. With V trimmed by 0 bases and J by 3 bases, 16 bases remained unmatched. The CDR3 length is 19 residues. The V gene's germline CDR1 is PRHDT and CDR2 FYEKMQ (reference sequence).

The chain uses TRBV4-1 and TRBJ2-1; TRBD1 matches 8 bases. The length of the CDR3 is 17 residues. Unmatched junction bases numbered 11, after V lost 2 bases and J lost 5 bases. Germline CDR1 reads MGHRA; CDR2 reads YSYEKL. CDR3 loop: CASSQLRTGYVHNEQFF. The CDR3 nucleotides read TGCGCCAGCAGCCAACTCCGGACAGGGTACGTCCACAATGAGCAGTTCTTC.

This chain joins TRBV11-2 and TRBJ2-5; D call uncertain. The V end lost 1 base, the J end lost 4 bases, and 10 bases lay between the germline ends. The CDR3 runs 14 residues. The germline gives CDR1 SGHAT, CDR2 FQNNGV. The CDR3 protein is CASSLVLPAETQYF. The CDR3 DNA is TGTGCCAGCAGCTTAGTACTACCAGCAGAGACCCAGTACTTC.

The chain links TRBV14 to TRBJ2-1; D is undetermined. This CDR3 is 13 amino acids long. Germline-derived CDR1 and CDR2 are SGHDN and FVKESK. V was shortened by 3 bases and J by 4 bases, with 7 bases between the two germline ends. DNA for the CDR3: TGTGCCAGCAGCCAGTCAGATTACAATGAGCAGTTCTTC. It yields the protein CASSQSDYNEQFF.

The chain joins TRBV6-6 to TRBJ2-7; 7 positions agree with TRBD2. The V and J ends lost 3 bases and 6 bases, in that order; junction bases with no gene match: 5. CDR1 MNHNY and CDR2 SVGAGI come from the germline V gene (reference sequence). The CDR3 has 13 residues. CDR3 sequence (DNA): TGTGCCAGCAGTTATCTAGCGGTCAGCGAGCAGTACTTC. This translates into CASSYLAVSEQYF.

The rearrangement joins TRBV7-9 to TRBJ2-7, with 14 positions matching TRBD2. With V trimmed by 5 bases and J by 3 bases, 15 bases remained unmatched. CDR1 and CDR2 (germline): SEHNR, FQNEAQ (reference sequence). The CDR3 runs to 19 residues. The CDR3 loop reads CASSAPQSRLAGGLYEQYF. Here the CDR3 DNA reads TGTGCCAGCAGCGCACCCCAAAGCCGACTAGCGGGGGGGCTCTACGAGCAGTACTTC.

This clonotype appeared once. The genes are TRBV6-5 and TRBJ1-1, with a weak D call TRBD1 (5 bases). The germline V gene encodes CDR1 MNHEY and CDR2 SVGAGI. Trimming took 6 bases from V and 5 from J, leaving 16 bases between them. CDR3 length equals 14 residues. The CDR3 bases are TGTGCCAGCAGCCAAGGCCCTCGGGGGACTGAAGCTTTCTTT. This gives the protein CASSQGPRGTEAFF.

This chain connects TRBV30 to TRBJ2-7; 9 nucleotides line up with TRBD1. This CDR3 contains 12 residues. Germline V gene lookup returns CDR1 GTSNPN and CDR2 SVGIG (reference sequence). V shed 5 bases, J shed 5 bases, and the junction held 4 bases outside the gene matches. CDR3 DNA sequence: TGTGCCTGGGACGGGACAGGGAACGAGCAGTACTTC. It encodes CAWDGTGNEQYF. Complete variable domain (other parts from reference TRBV30 and TRBJ2-7): SQTIHQWPATLVQPVGSPLSLECTVEGTSNPNLYWYRQAAGRGLQLLFYSVGIGQISSEVPQNLSASRPQDRQFILSSKKLLLSDSGFYLCAWDGTGNEQYFGPGTRLTVT.

This chain uses TRBV7-3 with TRBJ1-1; 9 nucleotides line up with TRBD1. There are 17 residues in the CDR3. Germline values: CDR1 SGHTA, CDR2 FQGTGA. The ends lost 4 bases at V and 4 bases at J; junction bases unmatched: 13. The CDR3 loop reads CASSSRPGTGPGTEAFF. The CDR3 region has the DNA TGTGCCAGCAGCTCGCGTCCCGGGACAGGGCCGGGCACTGAAGCTTTCTTT. Full variable domain (missing parts from reference TRBV7-3 and TRBJ1-1): GAGVSQTPSNKVTEKGKYVELRCDPISGHTALYWYRQSLGQGPEFLIYFQGTGAADDSGLPNDRFFAVRPEGSVSTLKIQRTERGDSAVYLCASSSRPGTGPGTEAFFGQGTRLTVV.

V is TRBV9 and J is TRBJ2-7; 9 bases match TRBD2. Germline CDR1 reads SGDLS; CDR2 reads YYNGEE. The junction had 6 bases not matched to a gene; V was cut back by 0 bases and J by 5 bases. The CDR3 has 15 residues. The CDR3 DNA follows: TGTGCCAGCAGCGTAGAGAGCGGGGGGCATGACGAGCAGTACTTC. Amino acid sequence: CASSVESGGHDEQYF.

The chain employs TRBV24-1 and TRBJ2-1; the match to TRBD1 covers 7 bases. The CDR3 covers 13 residues. From germline, CDR1 is KGHDR and CDR2 SFDVKD. The V gene end was trimmed by 5 bases and the J gene end by 6 bases; junction bases not matched to a gene: 3. The CDR3 DNA follows: TGTGCCACCAGTGGTAACAGGGGCAATGAGCAGTTCTTC. Its translation is CATSGNRGNEQFF.

The chain couples TRBV20-1 to TRBJ1-1, with a weak D call TRBD1 (6 bases). The CDR3 is made up of 14 amino acids. V gave up 4 bases and J gave up 6 bases, with 18 bases separating them. The germline gives CDR1 DFQATT, CDR2 SNEGSKA (reference sequence). This CDR3 is CSATNLNRVPEAFF. Here the CDR3 DNA reads TGCAGTGCTACCAACTTGAACAGGGTCCCTGAAGCTTTCTTT.

The genes are TRBV5-4 and TRBJ2-7; no reliable D call. V was cut by 4 bases and J by 3 bases, with 14 bases left in between. The length of the CDR3 is 14 residues. The germline V gene has CDR1 SGHNT and CDR2 YYREEE (reference sequence). This CDR3 reads CASSIHERVYEQYF. CDR3 DNA: TGTGCCAGCAGCATCCACGAGCGAGTCTACGAGCAGTACTTC.

CDR3 sequence: CASSSTGTSGNEQYF. The CDR3 bases are TGCGCCAGCAGCTCCACCGGGACTAGCGGGAACGAGCAGTACTTC. The chain uses TRBV5-1 and TRBJ2-7, with 13 bases matching TRBD2. V was clipped by 3 bases and J by 5 bases; unmatched bases: 5. This CDR3 comprises 15 residues. CDR1 and CDR2 from the germline V gene are SGHRS and YFSETQ. The variable domain in full, completed from reference TRBV5-1 and TRBJ2-7, reads KAGVTQTPRYLIKTRGQQVTLSCSPISGHRSVSWYQQTPGQGLQFLFEYFSETQRNKGNFPGRFSGRQFSNSRSEMNVSTLELGDSALYLCASSSTGTSGNEQYFGPGTRLTVT.

This chain links TRBV5-1 with TRBJ1-2; D is uncertain. CDR3 size: 13 residues. The germline V gene encodes CDR1 SGHRS and CDR2 YFSETQ. Trimming pared 1 base from V and 2 bases from J, leaving 6 bases between. This CDR3 is CASSLFSNYGYTF. Written as DNA, the CDR3 is TGCGCCAGCAGCTTGTTCAGCAACTATGGCTACACCTTC.

The gene calls are TRBV9 and TRBJ1-2; possibly TRBD1 for D (6 bases). The CDR3 sequence is 15 residues long. Germline V gives CDR1 SGDLS, CDR2 YYNGEE. Trimming shortened V by 4 bases and J by 4 bases, and 17 bases separated the two germline ends. The CDR3 spells CASSPDSLDSYGYTF. For the CDR3, the DNA is TGTGCCAGCAGCCCCGACTCGCTGGACAGCTATGGCTACACCTTC.